The rows below give T cell receptor beta chains drawn from one sample of a study of T-cell reconstitution after alpha-beta-depleted transplantation in children. One entry per CDR3 protein results from TCRdb running MiXCR on the PCR reads. Of approximately 490,000 distinct CDR3 sequences listed, over 9.5% are singletons. Sequences were derived from PBMCs, sampled before TCRalphabeta/CD19-depleted stem cell transplant. The origin of the receptors is a child younger than 10 with inherited bone marrow failure, due to receive a stem cell transplant. Each CDR3 is given with its conserved first and last residue. Each record gives: J gene, clone size, D gene, V gene, CDR3 DNA, CDR3 protein. The D gene is left open where the match is weak. Clone size is given for some rows only: seen once, a few or many times, or a class if the clone is expanded.

J gene: TRBJ1-1
clone size: many
D gene: NA
V gene: TRBV9
CDR3 DNA: TGTGCCAGCAGCGTATGGGCGAGCACTGAAGCTTTCTTT
CDR3 protein: CASSVWASTEAFF

J gene: TRBJ1-1
clone size: many
D gene: NA
V gene: TRBV6-5
CDR3 DNA: TGTGCCAGCAGTTACTCGGGGGGTAACACTGAAGCTTTCTTT
CDR3 protein: CASSYSGGNTEAFF

J gene: TRBJ1-2
clone size: many
D gene: NA
V gene: TRBV9
CDR3 DNA: TGTGCCAGCAGCGCCTCACCTTATGGCTACACCTTC
CDR3 protein: CASSASPYGYTF

J gene: TRBJ2-3
clone size: many
D gene: NA
V gene: TRBV25-1
CDR3 DNA: TGTGCCAGCAGTGAATTGGCGGGTACGAGCACAGATACGCAGTATTTT
CDR3 protein: CASSELAGTSTDTQYF

J gene: TRBJ2-7
clone size: few
D gene: TRBD1
V gene: TRBV29-1
CDR3 DNA: TGCAGCGTTGTGAGGGGGCACTCCTACGAGCAGTACTTC
CDR3 protein: CSVVRGHSYEQYF

J gene: TRBJ2-4
clone size: NA
D gene: NA
V gene: TRBV7-9
CDR3 DNA: TGTGCCAGCAGCTTAGGACACTCCCCAACGACTCAGTACTTC
CDR3 protein: CASSLGHSPTTQYF

J gene: TRBJ2-7
clone size: many
D gene: NA
V gene: TRBV20-1
CDR3 DNA: TGCAGCCCGAGGCACAGGGGGGGCTACGAGCAGTACTTC
CDR3 protein: CSPRHRGGYEQYF

J gene: TRBJ1-2
clone size: many
D gene: NA
V gene: TRBV7-2
CDR3 DNA: TGTGCCAGCAGCTTAGAGGCAGGGTCTTCTAACTATGGCTACACCTTC
CDR3 protein: CASSLEAGSSNYGYTF

J gene: TRBJ1-1
clone size: few
D gene: NA
V gene: TRBV4-2
CDR3 DNA: TGTGCCAGCAGCCAAGGGGCGGCAAACACTGAAGCTTTCTTT
CDR3 protein: CASSQGAANTEAFF

J gene: TRBJ1-1
clone size: many
D gene: NA
V gene: TRBV7-2
CDR3 DNA: TGTGCCAGCAGTCTAGAGTCAGGCATGAACACTGAAGCTTTCTTT
CDR3 protein: CASSLESGMNTEAFF

J gene: TRBJ2-7
clone size: many
D gene: NA
V gene: TRBV28
CDR3 DNA: TGTGCCAGCAGTCCGAACACCGAGGAGTACCTCATTAGCTACGAGCAGTACTTC
CDR3 protein: CASSPNTEEYLISYEQYF

J gene: TRBJ2-7
clone size: NA
D gene: NA
V gene: TRBV5-5
CDR3 DNA: TGTGCCAGCACCATCCAGGTGAGCTACGAGCAGTACTTC
CDR3 protein: CASTIQVSYEQYF

J gene: TRBJ1-2
clone size: many
D gene: TRBD1
V gene: TRBV4-1
CDR3 DNA: TGCGCCAGCAGCCAAGATGGATGGACGGAGGGGGCGGTTGGCTACACCTTC
CDR3 protein: CASSQDGWTEGAVGYTF

J gene: TRBJ2-5
clone size: many
D gene: NA
V gene: TRBV4-3
CDR3 DNA: TGCGCCAGCAGCCCAAGTCCTATCGGGGGGCCGGGGACCCAGTACTTC
CDR3 protein: CASSPSPIGGPGTQYF

J gene: TRBJ2-7
clone size: many
D gene: TRBD2
V gene: TRBV27
CDR3 DNA: TGTGCCAGCAGTTTATTTAGTGGGAGGGCCTACGAGCAGTACTTC
CDR3 protein: CASSLFSGRAYEQYF

J gene: TRBJ1-4
clone size: many
D gene: TRBD1
V gene: TRBV7-9
CDR3 DNA: TGTGCCAGCAGCCGACCGGGACAGGAGACTGAAAAACTGTTTTTT
CDR3 protein: CASSRPGQETEKLFF

J gene: TRBJ1-1
clone size: NA
D gene: NA
V gene: TRBV30
CDR3 DNA: TGTGCCTGGAGTTACGGAGGGGGGAACACTGAAGCTTTCTTT
CDR3 protein: CAWSYGGGNTEAFF

J gene: TRBJ1-1
clone size: NA
D gene: TRBD1
V gene: TRBV19
CDR3 DNA: TGTGCCAGTAGTGTTACAGGGGGCTACACTGAAGCTTTCTTT
CDR3 protein: CASSVTGGYTEAFF

J gene: TRBJ2-3
clone size: many
D gene: TRBD2
V gene: TRBV12-3/TRBV12-4
CDR3 DNA: TGTGCCAGCAGTTCCTTCGGCGGGAGAACCCCAATACCCACACAGATAGGGCAGTATTTT
CDR3 protein: CASSSFGGRTPIPTQIGQYF

J gene: TRBJ2-5
clone size: NA
D gene: TRBD2
V gene: TRBV29-1
CDR3 DNA: TGCAGCGTTCGGAGGCGGGAGCAAGAGACCCAGTACTTC
CDR3 protein: CSVRRREQETQYF

J gene: TRBJ2-5
clone size: many
D gene: TRBD1
V gene: TRBV6-5
CDR3 DNA: TGTGCCAGCAGTTACTCCCGACAGGGGGCGAACGGAGAGACCCAGTACTTC
CDR3 protein: CASSYSRQGANGETQYF

J gene: TRBJ1-1
clone size: many
D gene: NA
V gene: TRBV6-2/TRBV6-3
CDR3 DNA: TGTGCCAGCAGACCCCTGGGGGCGGGGGACACTGAAGCTTTCTTT
CDR3 protein: CASRPLGAGDTEAFF

J gene: TRBJ2-7
clone size: many
D gene: TRBD2
V gene: TRBV11-2
CDR3 DNA: TGTGCCAGCAGCCCCGGGACTAGCGGGGAAACCTACGAGCAGTACTTC
CDR3 protein: CASSPGTSGETYEQYF

J gene: TRBJ1-2
clone size: many
D gene: NA
V gene: TRBV6-5
CDR3 DNA: TGTGCCAGCAGTTACTCCGGGGGCACGGGCGGCGGCTACACCTTC
CDR3 protein: CASSYSGGTGGGYTF

J gene: TRBJ1-5
clone size: many
D gene: NA
V gene: TRBV7-2
CDR3 DNA: TGTGCCAGCAGCTTTTCAGGGGTTAGCAATCAGCCCCAGCATTTT
CDR3 protein: CASSFSGVSNQPQHF

J gene: TRBJ2-7
clone size: many
D gene: NA
V gene: TRBV28
CDR3 DNA: TGTGCCAGCAGTTTACTCCCTGCTTCCTACGAGCAGTACTTC
CDR3 protein: CASSLLPASYEQYF

J gene: TRBJ2-2
clone size: few
D gene: NA
V gene: TRBV9
CDR3 DNA: TGTGCCAGCAGCTTAAGACAGAAAGCGAACACCGGGGAGCTGTTTTTT
CDR3 protein: CASSLRQKANTGELFF

J gene: TRBJ2-1
clone size: many
D gene: TRBD2
V gene: TRBV12-3/TRBV12-4
CDR3 DNA: TGTGCCAGCAGTTCCCTCGGGGGGAGCTCCTACAATGAGCAGTTCTTC
CDR3 protein: CASSSLGGSSYNEQFF

J gene: TRBJ2-5
clone size: many
D gene: TRBD1
V gene: TRBV28
CDR3 DNA: TGTGCCAGCAGTTTATTTCGGGGACAGGGAAAAGAGACCCAGTACTTC
CDR3 protein: CASSLFRGQGKETQYF

J gene: TRBJ2-1
clone size: few
D gene: TRBD2
V gene: TRBV6-2/TRBV6-3
CDR3 DNA: TGTGCCAGCAGTTACGGTTTCGGGAGGATTGGCAATGAGCAGTTCTTC
CDR3 protein: CASSYGFGRIGNEQFF

J gene: TRBJ2-1
clone size: many
D gene: TRBD2
V gene: TRBV12-3/TRBV12-4
CDR3 DNA: TGTGCCAGCACCTTCTTACTAGCGGGAGCGAACAATGAGCAGTTCTTC
CDR3 protein: CASTFLLAGANNEQFF

J gene: TRBJ2-7
clone size: NA
D gene: NA
V gene: TRBV20-1
CDR3 DNA: TGCAGTGCTAGAGTTGACCCCTACGAGCAGTACTTC
CDR3 protein: CSARVDPYEQYF

J gene: TRBJ2-3
clone size: many
D gene: NA
V gene: TRBV4-3
CDR3 DNA: TGCGCCAGCAGCCAAAAAGGACTAACAGATACGCAGTATTTT
CDR3 protein: CASSQKGLTDTQYF

J gene: TRBJ2-7
clone size: many
D gene: TRBD1
V gene: TRBV20-1
CDR3 DNA: TGCAGTGCTAGCCCAAACAGGGGGCCCTCCTACGAGCAGTACTTC
CDR3 protein: CSASPNRGPSYEQYF

J gene: TRBJ2-1
clone size: many
D gene: NA
V gene: TRBV12-3/TRBV12-4
CDR3 DNA: TGTGCCAGCAGTGTGGGAGCCAATGAGCAGTTCTTC
CDR3 protein: CASSVGANEQFF

J gene: TRBJ2-7
clone size: NA
D gene: NA
V gene: TRBV6-5
CDR3 DNA: TGTGCCAGCAGTTACTCGTTGAGGGCCTCCTACAAGCAGTACTTC
CDR3 protein: CASSYSLRASYKQYF

J gene: TRBJ2-1
clone size: many
D gene: NA
V gene: TRBV4-3
CDR3 DNA: TGCGCCAGCAGCCAAGTCCTCCGCAATGAGCAGTTCTTC
CDR3 protein: CASSQVLRNEQFF

J gene: TRBJ1-4
clone size: NA
D gene: NA
V gene: TRBV5-1
CDR3 DNA: TGCGCCAGCAGCGTGGACGGGGTCACTAATGAAAAACTGTTTTTT
CDR3 protein: CASSVDGVTNEKLFF

J gene: TRBJ2-2
clone size: many
D gene: TRBD1
V gene: TRBV6-2/TRBV6-3
CDR3 DNA: TGTGCCAGCAGTCTCATACAGGGGCCGAACACCGGGGAGCTGTTTTTT
CDR3 protein: CASSLIQGPNTGELFF

J gene: TRBJ2-2
clone size: many
D gene: NA
V gene: TRBV4-3
CDR3 DNA: TGCGCCAGCAGCCAAGATTATGGGATCGACAGACACACCGGGGAGCTGTTTTTT
CDR3 protein: CASSQDYGIDRHTGELFF

J gene: TRBJ2-1
clone size: NA
D gene: TRBD2
V gene: TRBV7-9
CDR3 DNA: TGTGCCGGACAGGGGGAGACTAGCGGGAGACGTGAGAATGAGCAGTTCTTC
CDR3 protein: CAGQGETSGRRENEQFF

J gene: TRBJ2-5
clone size: many
D gene: TRBD1
V gene: TRBV20-1
CDR3 DNA: TGCAGTGCTAGAGACCCCACGGGACAGGGAGAGACCCAGTACTTC
CDR3 protein: CSARDPTGQGETQYF

J gene: TRBJ2-1
clone size: many
D gene: TRBD2
V gene: TRBV6-6
CDR3 DNA: TGTGCCAGCAGGACTAGCGGGATATATGAGCAGTTCTTC
CDR3 protein: CASRTSGIYEQFF

J gene: TRBJ1-6
clone size: few
D gene: NA
V gene: TRBV6-1
CDR3 DNA: TGTGCCAGCAGTGAAGCGTTACATTCACCCCTCCACTTT
CDR3 protein: CASSEALHSPLHF

J gene: TRBJ2-1
clone size: many
D gene: TRBD1
V gene: TRBV7-6
CDR3 DNA: TGTGCCAGCAGCTTAGTTCTTAGAGGGCGAACAGGGGGATGGAATGAGCAGTTCTTC
CDR3 protein: CASSLVLRGRTGGWNEQFF

J gene: TRBJ2-1
clone size: NA
D gene: TRBD2
V gene: TRBV30
CDR3 DNA: TGTGCCTGGAGGTTCTTGGGGACTAGCGGGAGTCCCGCGAGACACAATGAGCAGTTCTTC
CDR3 protein: CAWRFLGTSGSPARHNEQFF

J gene: TRBJ2-1
clone size: NA
D gene: TRBD2
V gene: TRBV7-2
CDR3 DNA: TGTGCCAGCCCACCCGGTTGGCTAGCGGAACACGATGAGCAGTTCTTC
CDR3 protein: CASPPGWLAEHDEQFF

J gene: TRBJ2-5
clone size: NA
D gene: NA
V gene: TRBV29-1
CDR3 DNA: TGCAGCGTGAGGACAGATACTCAAGAGACCCAGTACTTC
CDR3 protein: CSVRTDTQETQYF

J gene: TRBJ2-5
clone size: many
D gene: NA
V gene: TRBV19
CDR3 DNA: TGTGCCAGTAGTATCCCAGGGATGGAGACCCAGTACTTC
CDR3 protein: CASSIPGMETQYF

J gene: TRBJ1-2
clone size: many
D gene: NA
V gene: TRBV7-9
CDR3 DNA: TGTGCCAGCGGGGACGGAAACTATGGCTACACCTTC
CDR3 protein: CASGDGNYGYTF

J gene: TRBJ2-4
clone size: NA
D gene: NA
V gene: TRBV12-3/TRBV12-4
CDR3 DNA: TGTGCCAGCACTTGGGGCACGTCAAAAAACATTCAGTACTTC
CDR3 protein: CASTWGTSKNIQYF